One TCR beta chain is described in this entry. Generated by immunoSEQ multiplex PCR, the TCRdb table keeps only in-frame clones and is missing some. The sample contains approximately 620,000 clones, more than 95% of which appear only once. Germline assignment: CDR1 MNHNS and CDR2 SASEGT. V lost 6 bases and J lost 3, with 14 bases in between. This CDR3 spans 15 amino acids. This entry belongs to a study of shared clonotypes between healthy human individuals. Study-level background: The plates for each donor numbered three CD4 naive, three CD4 memory, two CD8 naive and one CD8 memory.

The chain links TRBV6-1 to TRBJ2-2, with D possibly being TRBD2 (6 bases). The TCR originated in a woman aged 25 to 39 in good health. The sample comprised naive CD4+ T cells sorted from blood. Subset given: CD45RA+ positively selected. The CDR3 nucleotides read TGTGCCAGCAGGGGCTGGAGGGCCGACACCGGGGAGCTGTTTTTT. It specifies CASRGWRADTGELFF.